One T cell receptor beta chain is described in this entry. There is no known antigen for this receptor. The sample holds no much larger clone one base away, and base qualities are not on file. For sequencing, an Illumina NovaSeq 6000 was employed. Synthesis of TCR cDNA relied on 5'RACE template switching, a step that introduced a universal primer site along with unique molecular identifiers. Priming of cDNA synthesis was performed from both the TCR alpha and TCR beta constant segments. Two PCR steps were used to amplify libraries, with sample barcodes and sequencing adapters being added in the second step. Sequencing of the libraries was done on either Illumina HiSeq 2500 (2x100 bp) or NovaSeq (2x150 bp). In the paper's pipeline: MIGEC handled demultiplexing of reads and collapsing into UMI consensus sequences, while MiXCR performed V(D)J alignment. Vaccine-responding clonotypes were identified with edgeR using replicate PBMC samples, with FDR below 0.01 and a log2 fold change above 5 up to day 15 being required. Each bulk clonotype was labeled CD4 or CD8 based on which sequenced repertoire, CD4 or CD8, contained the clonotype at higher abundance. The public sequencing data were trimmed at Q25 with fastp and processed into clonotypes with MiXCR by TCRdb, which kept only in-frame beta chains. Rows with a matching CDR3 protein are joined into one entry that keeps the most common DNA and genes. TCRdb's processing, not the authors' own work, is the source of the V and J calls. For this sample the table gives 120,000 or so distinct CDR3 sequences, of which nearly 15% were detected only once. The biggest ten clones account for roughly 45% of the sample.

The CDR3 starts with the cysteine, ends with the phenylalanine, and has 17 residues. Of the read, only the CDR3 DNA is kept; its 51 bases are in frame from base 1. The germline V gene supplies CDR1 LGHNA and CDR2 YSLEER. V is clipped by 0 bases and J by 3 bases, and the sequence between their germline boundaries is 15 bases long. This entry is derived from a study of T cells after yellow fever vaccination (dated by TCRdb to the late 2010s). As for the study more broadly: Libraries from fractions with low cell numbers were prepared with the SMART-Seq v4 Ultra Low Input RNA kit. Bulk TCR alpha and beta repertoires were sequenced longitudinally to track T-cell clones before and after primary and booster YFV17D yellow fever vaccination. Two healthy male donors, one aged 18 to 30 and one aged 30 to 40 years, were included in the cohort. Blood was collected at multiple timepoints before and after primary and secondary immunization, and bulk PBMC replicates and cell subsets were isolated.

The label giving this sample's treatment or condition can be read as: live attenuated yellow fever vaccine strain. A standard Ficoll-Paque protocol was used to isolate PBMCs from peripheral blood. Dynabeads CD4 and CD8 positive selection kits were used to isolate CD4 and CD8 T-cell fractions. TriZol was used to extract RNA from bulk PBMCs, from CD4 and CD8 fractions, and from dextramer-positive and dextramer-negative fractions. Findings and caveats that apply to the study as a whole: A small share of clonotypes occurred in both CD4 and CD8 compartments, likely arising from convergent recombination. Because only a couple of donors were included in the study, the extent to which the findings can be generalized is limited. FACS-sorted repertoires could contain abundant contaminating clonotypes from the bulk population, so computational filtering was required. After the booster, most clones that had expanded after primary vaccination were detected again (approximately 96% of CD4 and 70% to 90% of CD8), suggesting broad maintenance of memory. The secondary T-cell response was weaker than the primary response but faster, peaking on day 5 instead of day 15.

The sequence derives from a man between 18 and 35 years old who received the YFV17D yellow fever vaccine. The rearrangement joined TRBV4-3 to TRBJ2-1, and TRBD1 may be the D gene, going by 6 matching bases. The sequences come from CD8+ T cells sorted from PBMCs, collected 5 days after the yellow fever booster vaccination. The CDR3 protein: CASSQEYRVTFYNEQFF. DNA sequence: TGCGCCAGCAGCCAAGAGTACAGGGTAACGTTCTACAATGAGCAGTTCTTC.